Presented here are 30 T cell receptor beta chains from one specimen sequenced in a study of cytomegalovirus exposure and HLA in healthy donors. It was with 60 Vbeta and 13 Jbeta primers that the PCR ran. Clones were read by immunoSEQ multiplex PCR, and TCRdb kept only the in-frame ones, dropping some. The sample records about 130,000 clones, 74% being singletons. Sequenced: PBMCs. The receptors shown here come from a man in his forties in good health and CMV-seropositive.

The chain recombines TRBV23-1 with TRBJ2-7, with D perhaps TRBD2 (6 bases). TRBV23-1 is reported as an ORF; its role is uncertain. V was pared by 4 bases and J by 1 base, with 17 bases between. There are 16 residues in the CDR3. CDR3 nucleotides: TGCGCCAGCAGTCGCGTCAACGGGGGAGATTCCTACGAGCAGTACTTC. The encoded protein is CASSRVNGGDSYEQYF.

This rearrangement joins TRBV29-1 to TRBJ1-4, with D perhaps TRBD1 (5 bases). The germline V gene encodes CDR1 SQVTM and CDR2 ANQGSEA. Trimming left V 5 bases short and J 7 bases short, with 17 bases between. The CDR3 loop spans 14 amino acids. CDR3 protein: CSVQKAGGSEKLFF. DNA for the CDR3: TGCAGCGTTCAGAAGGCTGGGGGGAGTGAAAAACTGTTTTTT.

This chain links TRBV7-9 with TRBJ2-7; 7 bases match TRBD1. With V trimmed by 0 bases and J by 4 bases, 3 bases remained unmatched. The CDR3 loop spans 14 amino acids. CDR1 and CDR2 (germline): SEHNR, FQNEAQ (reference sequence). The CDR3 DNA reads as TGTGCCAGCAGCTTAGCCCGACAGGGATACGAGCAGTACTTC. Translation: CASSLARQGYEQYF.

The chain employs TRBV27 and TRBJ2-2; the match to TRBD1 covers 10 bases. This CDR3 region has 14 residues. Germline CDR1 MNHEY, CDR2 SMNVEV (reference sequence). V dropped 6 bases and J dropped 6; count of bases not matched to a gene: 4. This chain's CDR3 is CASRRQGAAGELFF. CDR3 DNA: TGTGCCAGCAGACGACAGGGGGCCGCCGGGGAGCTGTTTTTT.

V and J are TRBV10-1 and TRBJ2-3; 9 nucleotides agree with TRBD1. The V gene's germline CDR1 is WNHNN and CDR2 SYGVQD (reference sequence). The CDR3 totals 14 residues. With 7 bases clipped from V and 3 bases from J, the junction kept 5 bases outside the gene matches. The CDR3 nucleotides read TGCGCCAGCACCCGGGACAGGGCAACAGATACGCAGTATTTT. Translated: CASTRDRATDTQYF.

This chain uses TRBV5-1 with TRBJ1-6; D gene ambiguous. Looked up from germline, CDR1 is SGHRS and CDR2 is YFSETQ. This CDR3 comprises 16 residues. V was shortened by 9 bases and J by 0 bases, with 16 bases between the two germline ends. Here the CDR3 DNA reads TGCGCCACCTCCGAGACATTCGTCTCCTATAATTCACCCCTCCACTTT. Translated: CATSETFVSYNSPLHF. Drawing the rest from reference TRBV5-1 and TRBJ1-6, the complete variable domain is KAGVTQTPRYLIKTRGQQVTLSCSPISGHRSVSWYQQTPGQGLQFLFEYFSETQRNKGNFPGRFSGRQFSNSRSEMNVSTLELGDSALYLCATSETFVSYNSPLHFGNGTRLTVT.

The chain employs TRBV30 and TRBJ2-7; 7 bases agree with TRBD1. V shed 2 bases and J 5 bases; nucleotides not matched to a gene: 3. The germline V gene encodes CDR1 GTSNPN and CDR2 SVGIG (reference sequence). The CDR3 covers 12 residues. The CDR3 nucleotides read TGTGCCTGGAGTCGCGACAGGGACGAGCAGTACTTC. It yields the protein CAWSRDRDEQYF.

This chain joins TRBV2 and TRBJ2-1; a possible D gene is TRBD1 (5 bases). This CDR3 has 14 residues. V lost 7 bases and J lost 7, with 17 bases in between. Germline V CDR1 and CDR2: SNHLY, FYNNEI. The CDR3 reads CASTPMGLQNEQFF. In DNA form, the CDR3 reads TGTGCCAGCACTCCTATGGGGCTTCAGAATGAGCAGTTCTTC.

The rearrangement joins TRBV2 to TRBJ1-2; the D gene is possibly TRBD1 (6 bases). Trimming removed 6 bases from V and 6 bases from J, with 14 bases in between. CDR3 length: 13 residues. Germline V CDR1 and CDR2: SNHLY, FYNNEI. The CDR3 DNA reads TGTGCCAGCAGCAGAGGACAGTTGAATGGCTACACCTTC. Amino acids: CASSRGQLNGYTF.

The chain has TRBV27 and TRBJ1-3; no definite D call. V was cut by 5 bases and J by 4 bases, with 12 bases left in between. The germline CDR1 and CDR2 sequences are MNHEY and SMNVEV (reference sequence). The CDR3 runs to 14 residues. CDR3 nucleotide sequence: TGTGCCAGCAGTCTAAACGGGAGGGGAAACACCATATATTTT. Translation: CASSLNGRGNTIYF.

With respect to this clone: This sample also contains other DNA sequences that code for the same CDR3. The chain recombines TRBV9 with TRBJ2-7, with 9 bases identical to TRBD1. V was clipped by 0 bases and J by 5 bases; unmatched bases: 6. This CDR3 has 15 residues. CDR1 and CDR2 (germline): SGDLS, YYNGEE. The CDR3 nucleotides read TGTGCCAGCAGCGTAGGCGGGACAGGGAACCACGAGCAGTACTTC. This encodes CASSVGGTGNHEQYF.

The CDR3 nucleotides read TGTGCCCGAGGGACAATCGGGCAAGAGACCCAGTACTTC. Translating it yields CARGTIGQETQYF. V and J are TRBV5-4 and TRBJ2-5; D might be TRBD1 (6 bases). The CDR3 spans 13 residues. Germline assignment: CDR1 SGHNT and CDR2 YYREEE (reference sequence). The V gene lost 10 bases and the J gene lost 2 bases, with 15 bases spanning the gap.

This sequence joins TRBV21-1 and TRBJ1-2. TRBV21-1 is given as a pseudogene. The CDR3 extends over 15 amino acids. CDR3 sequence reads: CASSIPPGENYGYTF. The CDR3 DNA sequence: TGTGCCAGCAGCATCCCTCCGGGAGAAAACTATGGCTACACCTTC.

On this clone itself: At one of its ends the junction is not consistent with the germline gene, which may arise from a read error. The chain links TRBV5-6 to TRBJ1-5; D possibly corresponds to TRBD1 (6 bases). The CDR3 has 16 residues. Germline values: CDR1 SGHDT, CDR2 YYEEEE. The chain's CDR3 is CASSLGTRISNRPQHF. The CDR3, as DNA: TGTGCCAGCAGCTTAGGGACAAGGATAAGCAATCGGCCCCAGCATTTT.

This clone was found a few times. J is TRBJ2-7 and V is TRBV6-1, with 8 bases that match TRBD1. The CDR3 loop spans 15 amino acids. Per germline, CDR1 MNHNS and CDR2 SASEGT. The trim removed 5 bases at V and 2 bases at J, leaving 8 bases unmatched. CDR3 in amino acids: CASSPKTGAPYEQYF. Here the CDR3 DNA reads TGTGCCAGCAGTCCCAAGACAGGGGCTCCCTACGAGCAGTACTTC.

J is TRBJ1-2 and V is TRBV25-1; 11 nucleotides agree with TRBD1. Trimming removed 4 bases from V and 8 bases from J; junction bases left unmatched: 12. Germline V CDR1 and CDR2: MGHDK, SYGVNS. The CDR3 is made up of 16 amino acids. The CDR3 DNA reads TGTGCCAGCAGTGGAAAACCGGGACAGGGGGTTGTGGGCTACACCTTC. Its protein product is CASSGKPGQGVVGYTF.

This chain links TRBV6-5 with TRBJ1-2, with TRBD1 identical over 10 bases. The germline gives CDR1 MNHEY, CDR2 SVGAGI. The CDR3 has 15 residues. The V and J ends lost 4 bases and 8 bases, in that order; junction bases with no gene match: 10. The DNA of the CDR3 is TGTGCCAGCAGTTCCCCAAACCGGGACAGGGGAGGCTACACCTTC. Translation: CASSSPNRDRGGYTF.

A single count supports this clone. The V call is TRBV6-6, the J call TRBJ1-2; tentative D call: TRBD1 (5 bases). Trimming cost V 6 bases and J 4 bases, with 15 bases left between them. Germline values: CDR1 MNHNY, CDR2 SVGAGI (reference sequence). The CDR3 contains 14 residues. The CDR3 sequence: CASRLHRGAYGYTF. DNA of the CDR3: TGTGCCAGCAGACTACACCGTGGGGCCTATGGCTACACCTTC.

This chain links TRBV7-9 with TRBJ1-3; no definite D call. V dropped 5 bases and J dropped 0 bases, with 17 bases sitting between them. Germline V gives CDR1 SEHNR, CDR2 FQNEAQ (reference sequence). This CDR3 contains 17 residues. The CDR3 loop is CASSPARVSNSGNTIYF. CDR3 nucleotides: TGTGCCAGCAGCCCCGCGAGGGTCTCGAACTCTGGAAACACCATATATTTT.

V gene TRBV7-2 combines with J gene TRBJ2-7, with D perhaps matching TRBD1 (6 bases). Trimming took off 1 base at V and 5 bases at J, with 6 bases between the two ends. Germline assignment: CDR1 SGHTA and CDR2 FQGNSA. This CDR3 is 12 amino acids long. CDR3 loop: CASSLGDNEQYF. The CDR3 DNA sequence: TGTGCCAGCAGCTTAGGGGACAACGAGCAGTACTTC.

This clone was seen a handful of times. This rearrangement joins TRBV7-6 to TRBJ2-7; 7 positions match TRBD1. The CDR3 extends over 15 amino acids. CDR1 is SGHVS and CDR2 is FNYEAQ in the germline V gene. Unmatched junction bases numbered 8, after V lost 5 bases and J lost 1 base. CDR3: CASSLGTDRSYEQYF. The CDR3 nucleotides are TGTGCCAGCAGCCTGGGGACAGACCGATCCTACGAGCAGTACTTC.

This clone was seen only a few times. This chain uses TRBV30 with TRBJ1-2, with 12 positions matching TRBD1. Looked up from germline, CDR1 is GTSNPN and CDR2 is SVGIG (reference sequence). J was trimmed by 6 bases and V by 3 bases; bases with no gene match: 11. This CDR3 contains 16 residues. CDR3 bases: TGTGCCTGGAGCAAACTCGGGACAGGGGGCGCGCATGGCTACACCTTC. This encodes CAWSKLGTGGAHGYTF.

This clone was detected a few times. The rearrangement joins TRBV7-9 to TRBJ1-2; no clear D. V was pared by 6 bases and J by 0 bases, with 23 bases between. The length of the CDR3 is 18 residues. The germline V gene encodes CDR1 SEHNR and CDR2 FQNEAQ (reference sequence). In DNA form, the CDR3 reads TGTGCCAGCAGTCCATCTTTCCGCCAGGTGGAATCTAACTATGGCTACACCTTC. The encoded protein is CASSPSFRQVESNYGYTF.

The gene calls are TRBV7-2 and TRBJ2-7; possibly TRBD1 for D (5 bases). The length of the CDR3 is 15 residues. In germline, CDR1 is SGHTA, CDR2 FQGNSA. Trimming cost V 5 bases and J 1 base, with 15 bases left between them. DNA of the CDR3: TGTGCCAGCAGCCGGGCAGGGCTGGGGTCCTACGAGCAGTACTTC. Translation gives CASSRAGLGSYEQYF.

The V and J genes are TRBV5-1 and TRBJ2-3, with 15 nucleotides matching TRBD2. V shed 4 bases and J 2 bases; nucleotides not matched to a gene: 11. CDR3 size: 19 residues. The V gene's germline CDR1 is SGHRS and CDR2 YFSETQ. Written as DNA, the CDR3 is TGCGCCAGCAGCCCCGGACTAGCGGGAGGGCCCGCCTACACAGATACGCAGTATTTT. Residues: CASSPGLAGGPAYTDTQYF. Complete variable domain (other parts from reference TRBV5-1 and TRBJ2-3): KAGVTQTPRYLIKTRGQQVTLSCSPISGHRSVSWYQQTPGQGLQFLFEYFSETQRNKGNFPGRFSGRQFSNSRSEMNVSTLELGDSALYLCASSPGLAGGPAYTDTQYFGPGTRLTVL.

In this sample, this clone turned up a few times. The rearrangement links TRBV27 to TRBJ2-7, with D uncertain. Trimming pared 4 bases from V and 2 bases from J, leaving 12 bases between. The CDR3 length is 14 residues. Germline V lookup: CDR1 MNHEY, CDR2 SMNVEV (reference sequence). The CDR3 is CASSSRASPYEQYF. In DNA, the CDR3 is TGTGCCAGCAGTTCAAGAGCCTCACCCTACGAGCAGTACTTC.

The chain links TRBV7-3 to TRBJ1-2, with a tentative D call TRBD1 (5 bases). Germline loops: CDR1 SGHTA, CDR2 FQGTGA. V was trimmed by 0 bases and J by 6 bases, leaving 8 bases between them. This CDR3 is built from 13 residues. CDR3 DNA: TGTGCCAGCAGCTTAACAGTCAGGGATGGCTACACCTTC. Translating it yields CASSLTVRDGYTF.

The chain has TRBV11-3 and TRBJ2-2, with a possible D match to TRBD2 (6 bases). Germline lookup yields CDR1 SGHNT and CDR2 YENEEA. The CDR3 is 15 residues long. Deletions cut 1 base from V and 4 bases from J, with 10 bases between. This chain's CDR3 is CASSLAGVVTGELFF. Here the CDR3 DNA reads TGTGCCAGCAGCTTAGCGGGAGTTGTCACCGGGGAGCTGTTTTTT.

J is TRBJ2-7 and V is TRBV4-3; TRBD2 matches 14 bases. Germline assignment: CDR1 LGHNA and CDR2 YSLEER. CDR3 size: 17 residues. V trimming: 1 base; J trimming: 3 bases; junction bases outside the gene matches: 5. CDR3 DNA sequence: TGCGCCAGCAGCCAAGGGGCGGGACTAGCGGGAGTCTACGAGCAGTACTTC. It codes for CASSQGAGLAGVYEQYF.

The V call is TRBV4-3, the J call TRBJ2-1; TRBD2 aligns across 7 bases. Germline values: CDR1 LGHNA, CDR2 YSLEER. The CDR3 is made up of 16 amino acids. Trimming removed 0 bases from V and 9 bases from J; junction bases left unmatched: 11. The chain's CDR3 is CASSQDLAGEFSEQFF. Here the CDR3 DNA reads TGCGCCAGCAGCCAAGATCTTGCGGGAGAATTCTCTGAGCAGTTCTTC.